These 18 T cell receptor beta chains were sequenced from one sample in a study of CD8 T cells in ankylosing spondylitis. TCRdb analysed the 5' RACE reads with MiXCR anew, one entry per CDR3 protein. The sample consists of hundreds of thousands of distinct CDR3 sequences, roughly 13% of them appearing once. These receptors have no known antigen. General study findings and limits: Ankylosing spondylitis blood appeared to carry a characteristic TCR beta motif of roughly eight highly homologous variants.

Sample: blood, either unsorted or a sorted T cell fraction (not recorded which). The receptor set was obtained from a male donor with ankylosing spondylitis.

The sample holds a few counts of this clonotype. The V gene is TRBV28, the J gene TRBJ2-3; TRBD2 aligns across 16 bases. The CDR3 consists of 18 residues. From germline, CDR1 is MDHEN and CDR2 SYDVKM. V was clipped by 4 bases and J by 3 bases; unmatched bases: 7. The CDR3 bases are TGTGCCAGCAGTTGGGGACTAGCGGGAGGGGGGGCGACAGATACGCAGTATTTT. Translating it yields CASSWGLAGGGATDTQYF. Variable domain in full (rest from reference TRBV28 and TRBJ2-3): DVKVTQSSRYLVKRTGEKVFLECVQDMDHENMFWYRQDPGLGLRLIYFSYDVKMKEKGDIPEGYSVSREKKERFSLILESASTNQTSMYLCASSWGLAGGGATDTQYFGPGTRLTVL.

The chain combines TRBV28 with TRBJ1-1; D uncertain. Germline values: CDR1 MDHEN, CDR2 SYDVKM. Trimming cost V 6 bases and J 1 base, with 12 bases left between them. This CDR3 is 14 amino acids long. Here the CDR3 DNA reads TGTGCCAGCAGCTCATATTTGGGGAACACTGAAGCTTTCTTT. This sequence encodes CASSSYLGNTEAFF.

This clonotype is a singleton in its sample. The genes are TRBV6-2 or TRBV6-3 and TRBJ2-7; TRBD1 is a possible D gene (6 bases). The V end lost 6 bases, the J end lost 1 base, and 10 bases lay between the germline ends. Germline values: CDR1 MNHEY, CDR2 SVGEGT. This CDR3 is 13 amino acids long. The chain's CDR3 is CASRLQGSYEQYV. CDR3 nucleotides: TGTGCCAGCAGGCTACAGGGATCCTACGAGCAGTACGTC.

This clonotype was recorded many times. Mismatch with germline at one junction end may stem from a read error. The chain links TRBV5-1 to TRBJ2-3, with D hard to call. The CDR3 covers 14 residues. From germline, CDR1 is SGHRS and CDR2 YFSETQ. The CDR3 is CASSLVGSTDTQYF. In DNA, the CDR3 is TGTGCCAGCAGCTTAGTAGGCAGCACAGATACGCAGTATTTT.

This clonotype was observed a few times. The chain combines TRBV20-1 with TRBJ2-1, with a tentative D call TRBD2 (6 bases). This CDR3 region has 12 residues. The germline gives CDR1 DFQATT, CDR2 SNEGSKA (reference sequence). The V and J ends lost 5 bases and 6 bases respectively, with 11 bases between them. The chain's CDR3 is CSAGGSGNEQFF. As DNA, the CDR3 is TGCAGTGCTGGGGGTAGCGGCAATGAGCAGTTCTTC.

This clonotype has just a few counts. The V call is TRBV10-3, the J call TRBJ2-7; weak D call: TRBD1 (6 bases). The CDR3 consists of 13 residues. V lost 6 bases and J lost 1, with 10 bases in between. Germline CDR1 is ENHRY and CDR2 is SYGVKD. CDR3 loop: CAISYGQSYEQYF. For the CDR3, the DNA is TGTGCCATCAGCTACGGACAGTCCTACGAGCAGTACTTC.

A few counts support this clonotype. The chain couples TRBV5-6 to TRBJ1-6; D remains unclear. In germline, CDR1 is SGHDT, CDR2 YYEEEE. This CDR3 is built from 14 residues. Trimming removed 4 bases at V and 10 bases at J, with 15 bases between. In nucleotides, the CDR3 is TGTGCCAGCAGCCGGGTCTCCTTGGGATCACCCCTCCACTTT. It specifies CASSRVSLGSPLHF.

This clonotype has at least ten counts. V usage is TRBV27 and J usage is TRBJ2-1; 9 positions agree with TRBD2. CDR1 and CDR2 from the germline V gene are MNHEY and SMNVEV (reference sequence). Trimming at V came to 2 bases and at J to 0 bases, leaving 11 bases not matched to a gene. The CDR3 covers 19 residues. CDR3 DNA sequence: TGTGCCAGCAGTTTACCCCCTAGCGGGGTTCCCAGCTCCTACAATGAGCAGTTCTTC. Amino acids: CASSLPPSGVPSSYNEQFF.

The chain is built from TRBV7-9 and TRBJ2-3; D may be TRBD1 or TRBD2 (6 bases each). The V gene lost 5 bases and the J gene lost 4 bases, with 19 bases spanning the gap. This CDR3 has 16 amino acids. CDR1 is SEHNR and CDR2 is FQNEAQ in the germline V gene (reference sequence). The CDR3 loop is CASSRDGGAPPDTQYF. CDR3 DNA sequence: TGTGCCAGCAGCCGCGACGGGGGCGCCCCGCCAGATACGCAGTATTTT.

The chain combines TRBV19 with TRBJ1-5; a possible D gene is TRBD1 (5 bases). V lost 7 bases to trimming and J lost 7 bases, with 17 bases between them. CDR1 is LNHDA and CDR2 is SQIVND in the germline V gene (reference sequence). The CDR3 has 14 residues. This CDR3 reads CASISPGLGQPQHF. DNA for the CDR3: TGTGCCAGTATCTCTCCAGGGCTCGGACAGCCCCAGCATTTT.

In this sample, this clonotype turned up many times. The rearrangement uses TRBV20-1 and TRBJ2-5; 8 bases align to TRBD2. The CDR3 length is 12 residues. V shed 6 bases, J shed 5 bases, and the junction held 5 bases outside the gene matches. The germline gives CDR1 DFQATT, CDR2 SNEGSKA (reference sequence). CDR3 nucleotide sequence: TGCAGTGCCGCCTCGGGGGGGGAGACCCAGTACTTC. The encoded protein is CSAASGGETQYF.

The CDR3, as DNA: TGCGCCAGCAGCTGGAAGGGCGCGGGTATCGGGGAGCTGTTTTTT. Its translation: CASSWKGAGIGELFF. The rearrangement uses TRBV5-1 and TRBJ2-2; D may be TRBD2 (5 bases). V lost 3 bases and J lost 7, with 16 bases in between. Germline CDR1 is SGHRS and CDR2 is YFSETQ. This CDR3 region has 15 residues.

This clonotype has more than one count but fewer than ten. This chain joins TRBV5-1 and TRBJ2-5; no reliable D call. The CDR3 has 13 amino acids. Germline V gene data show CDR1 as SGHRS and CDR2 as YFSETQ. V was pared by 1 base and J by 2 bases, with 6 bases between. The CDR3 here is CASSLNIQETQYF. The CDR3 DNA follows: TGCGCCAGCAGCTTGAACATTCAAGAGACCCAGTACTTC. Together with reference TRBV5-1 and TRBJ2-5, the CDR3 gives the full variable domain: KAGVTQTPRYLIKTRGQQVTLSCSPISGHRSVSWYQQTPGQGLQFLFEYFSETQRNKGNFPGRFSGRQFSNSRSEMNVSTLELGDSALYLCASSLNIQETQYFGPGTRLLVL.

This clonotype was found a few times. This rearrangement joins TRBV20-1 to TRBJ2-1; TRBD2 matches at 10 bases. Germline trimming cut 3 bases from V and 6 bases from J; bases unmatched to any gene: 11. This CDR3 is 16 amino acids long. Per germline, CDR1 DFQATT and CDR2 SNEGSKA (reference sequence). The CDR3 bases are TGCAGTGCTAGGGCTAGCGGGAGTCTAGGGGGCAATGAGCAGTTCTTC. Its translation: CSARASGSLGGNEQFF.

CDR3 amino acids: CASSQIPGNEQFF. The CDR3 DNA follows: TGCGCCAGCAGCCAAATTCCGGGGAATGAGCAGTTCTTC. J is TRBJ2-1 and V is TRBV5-1; possibly TRBD2 for D (5 bases). CDR1 and CDR2 from the germline V gene are SGHRS and YFSETQ. The V and J ends lost 4 bases and 7 bases respectively, with 12 bases between them. The CDR3 has 13 residues.

This clonotype was seen repeatedly, ten times or more. The chain recombines TRBV15 with TRBJ2-1; possibly TRBD2 for D (5 bases). Deletions cut 4 bases from V and 9 bases from J, with 16 bases between. Germline CDR1 is LNHNV and CDR2 is YYDKDF (reference sequence). This CDR3 has 14 amino acids. As DNA, the CDR3 is TGTGCCACCAGCAAACTACAGCGGTCCGGTGAGCAGTTCTTC. Protein sequence: CATSKLQRSGEQFF.

This clonotype occurred many times. The chain combines TRBV12-3 or TRBV12-4 with TRBJ1-3, with D possibly TRBD1 on 5 matching bases. Trimming left V 1 base short and J 4 bases short, with 14 bases between. The CDR3 contains 16 residues. This chain's CDR3 is CASSLGQGLAGNTIYF. CDR3 DNA sequence: TGTGCCAGCAGTTTAGGGCAGGGATTGGCCGGAAACACCATATATTTT.

This chain links TRBV7-2 with TRBJ1-1; D is perhaps TRBD1 (5 bases). Trimming took off 2 bases at V and 11 bases at J, with 18 bases between the two ends. Per the germline V gene, CDR1 is SGHTA and CDR2 is FQGNSA. This CDR3 is 14 amino acids long. CDR3 sequence reads: CASSLRGGRGDAFF. For the CDR3, the DNA is TGTGCCAGCAGCTTAAGGGGCGGGAGGGGAGATGCTTTCTTT. The variable domain in full, completed from reference TRBV7-2 and TRBJ1-1, reads GAGVSQSPSNKVTEKGKDVELRCDPISGHTALYWYRQSLGQGLEFLIYFQGNSAPDKSGLPSDRFSAERTGGSVSTLTIQRTQQEDSAVYLCASSLRGGRGDAFFGQGTRLTVV.